This TCR beta chain originates from a study of T cells in Graves' hyperthyroidism and ophthalmopathy. This clonotype was seen a handful of times. The target antigen is unknown. Recently diagnosed hyperthyroidism of less than 2 months' duration affected patients aged 18 to 65. Uncontrolled infection, other autoimmune disease, pregnancy or lactation disqualified patients from enrolment. Overall study findings and caveats: The authors' 13 V-J model separated ophthalmopathy from stable hyperthyroidism.

TCR beta CDR3 region amplification was performed from RNA transcripts. HTBI primers were the set used in a first-round RT-PCR of the TCR CDR3. From the multiplex PCR reads, TCRdb called clonotypes with MiXCR, one entry per CDR3 protein. The sample contains around 690,000 distinct CDR3 sequences, 15% to 20% of which appear only once. Sequencing used blood. The sequence was obtained from a man over 45 with Graves' hyperthyroidism.

CDR3 DNA: TGTGCCAGCAGCCTAGGGGCGGGACAGGGTCTTCGGGGCTACACCTTC. As protein: CASSLGAGQGLRGYTF. V is TRBV7-3 and J is TRBJ1-2, with 9 bases that match TRBD1. Germline CDR1 reads SGHTA; CDR2 reads FQGTGA. After removal of 5 bases from V and 8 bases from J, the junction contained 15 bases not matched to a gene. The CDR3 covers 16 residues.